This T cell receptor (beta chain) stems from a study of blood T cell repertoires in COVID-19. Study-wide context: In each case, the material was cDNA or gDNA derived from T cells, B-cell-depleted T cells, or PBMCs.

In the authors' methods: Amplification from reference gene primers served as the basis for estimated nucleated cell counts. The table came from immunoSEQ multiplex PCR; TCRdb's copy has only in-frame clones and leaves some out. V, J and clone size are those of that table, while D and trimming were read from the DNA. The table includes about 80,000 clones, 84% detected once. The CDR3 spans 16 residues. CDR1 is SGHDT, CDR2 YYEEEE, per germline. Losses at the gene ends were 0 bases for V and 5 bases for J; bases not matched to a gene: 5. The chain combines TRBV5-6 with TRBJ2-2; TRBD1 matches at 9 bases. The source of this sequence is a human donor in a cohort sampled during active COVID-19. Sequencing used peripheral blood. CDR3 sequence (DNA): TGTGCCAGCAGCTTGGGCCGGGACAGGGTAACCGGGGAGCTGTTTTTT. Translating gives CASSLGRDRVTGELFF.